This TCR beta chain was obtained from a study of blood T cell repertoires in COVID-19. Study-level information: Acute and convalescent COVID-19 specimens originated in the United States, Italy and Spain. Sources were T cells, B-cell-depleted T cells, or PBMCs; the material itself was cDNA or gDNA.

Authors' methods: Amplification from reference gene primers served as the basis for estimated nucleated cell counts. This table comes from immunoSEQ multiplex PCR, and its TCRdb copy is limited to in-frame clones, with some not included. Clone size and V and J calls were adopted from that table, with D and trimming inferred from the DNA. The data show roughly 250,000 clones, roughly 90% seen once. The germline V gene has CDR1 SGDLS and CDR2 YYNGEE. V lost 6 bases and J lost 1; bases outside the gene matches: 12. The CDR3 totals 18 residues. The chain employs TRBV9 and TRBJ2-2; 10 bases agree with TRBD2. The origin of this receptor is a woman in her thirties or forties who had recovered from COVID-19. Sequenced input: peripheral blood. Here the CDR3 reads CASTRGSSGRRNTGELFF. The CDR3 DNA sequence: TGTGCCAGCACCCGAGGGTCTAGCGGGAGAAGGAACACCGGGGAGCTGTTTTTT.